This entry features one TCR beta chain sequence. Its antigen is not yet known. Per-nucleotide qualities are absent, and no much larger clonotype sits a single base away. TCRbeta CDR3 regions were amplified from genomic DNA using the immunoSEQ Assay, a bias-controlled multiplex PCR. As for the original processing: The number of nucleated cells in each sample was estimated from the amplification of reference gene primers within the assay. To quantify the absolute abundance of each unique TCRbeta CDR3 rearrangement, sequence reads were collapsed and filtered. For each sample, productive Simpson clonality was calculated as the square root of Simpson's diversity index over productive rearrangements. TCRdb took this table from immuneACCESS and kept in-frame rearrangements with V and J called. Such tables lack part of the clones; where checked against another copy, unresolved V genes explain under half of the gap, and the rest is unexplained. The V and J calls and clone size come from that table; D and trimming were worked out from the DNA. Here the sample has about 93,000 clones; around 90% occur a single time. Roughly 1.5% of the sample rests with the top ten.

From cysteine to phenylalanine, the CDR3 is 13 amino acids long. The read is trimmed to its CDR3 DNA, 39 bases read in frame from base 1. The sample belongs to a study of blood T cell repertoires in COVID-19 (dated by TCRdb to the early 2020s). About the study as a whole: Samples covering the acute and convalescent phases of COVID-19 were provided by collaborators in the United States, Italy and Spain. The prospective study material was composed of cDNA or gDNA derived from T cells, B-cell-depleted T cells, or PBMCs. Subjects who had been exposed to COVID-19, were actively infected with it, or had recovered from it provided the deeply sampled blood TCRbeta repertoires that made up the dataset. The repertoires were released in a freely available public database meant as a resource for research on the immune response to SARS-CoV-2. The samples were drawn from two sources: the first 160 participants of the ongoing ImmuneRACE study, and 1,200 or so subjects contributed by 6 global collaborators. The sample metadata nearly always contained a de-identified subject ID, COVID-19 status, age in years and sex. Where available, HLA class I and class II types were obtained from metadata supplied by the sample provider rather than from assay-based typing. What the research found in general, with its limitations: The quantity of clinical and demographic metadata differed by source and by participant and was supplied without curation.

Each collaborating institution followed its own protocols to collect whole blood in K2EDTA tubes. For TCRbeta analysis, collaborators shipped samples in one of three forms: frozen whole blood, isolated PBMCs, or DNA extracted from either of those sample types. The rearrangement combines TRBV21-1 with TRBJ1-1; the listed D gene, TRBD1, was not tested against the DNA. TRBV21-1 is annotated as a pseudogene. This TCR derives from a human donor with active COVID-19. The donor label of this sample is uncertain. Sequencing was done on a sample of peripheral blood. In nucleotides, the sequence is TGTGCCAGCAGCAAACAGGTAAACACTGAAGCTTTCTTT. The resulting protein is CASSKQVNTEAFF.